This note documents a single TCR beta chain sequence. Its specificity is not known. This entry is derived from a study of cytomegalovirus exposure and HLA in healthy donors. Study findings and constraints: Some TCR beta chains (roughly 160 of them) were listed as cytomegalovirus-associated.

In germline, CDR1 is MNHEY, CDR2 SVGAGI. The V and J ends lost 6 bases and 5 bases respectively, with 13 bases between them. The CDR3 is made up of 14 amino acids. The PCR was carried out with 60 Vbeta primers and 13 Jbeta primers. TCRdb's table, derived via immunoSEQ multiplex PCR, lists solely in-frame clones and lacks some. This sample has about 130,000 clones, with roughly 82% found just once. The receptor's source is a boy younger than 18 in good health and CMV-seronegative. This chain joins TRBV6-5 and TRBJ2-2; tentatively, D is TRBD1 (6 bases). The sequenced sample consisted of PBMCs. The CDR3 sequence: CASRPTGWTGELFF. CDR3 nucleotide sequence: TGTGCCAGCAGGCCTACAGGGTGGACCGGGGAGCTGTTTTTT.